A selection of T cell receptor beta chains follows, all from one sample in a study of blood T cell repertoires in COVID-19. Profiled with immunoSEQ multiplex PCR; TCRdb holds only in-frame clones, not every one. The sample lists some 180,000 clones, 81% occurring once. The sequenced sample consisted of peripheral blood. Source of these receptors: a woman older than 75 with COVID-19, enrolled during active disease. CDR3s include the opening cysteine and the closing phenylalanine or tryptophan. A D gene is named only where the DNA matches it firmly. Expanded clones get a size class; other rows say once, few or many, or leave the size out.

V	size	J	D	CDR3	DNA
TRBV28	-	TRBJ2-1	TRBD2	CASSRLAGWGDNEQFF	TGTGCCAGCAGTAGATTAGCGGGATGGGGGGACAATGAGCAGTTCTTC
TRBV5-1	-	TRBJ2-6	TRBD1	CASSLDRASGANVLTF	TGCGCCAGCAGCCTCGACAGGGCCTCTGGGGCCAACGTCCTGACTTTC
TRBV6-5	-	TRBJ2-7	TRBD1	CASSWGTAAEQYF	TGTGCCAGCAGTTGGGGGACAGCTGCCGAGCAGTACTTC
TRBV7-2	once	TRBJ2-1	-	CASSTLGQGLGYNEQFF	TGTGCCAGCAGCACCCTCGGGCAGGGGTTGGGCTACAATGAGCAGTTCTTC
TRBV3-1/TRBV3-2	-	TRBJ2-1	-	CASGGDWSEQFF	TGTGCCAGCGGAGGGGACTGGAGTGAGCAGTTCTTC
TRBV6-1	-	TRBJ1-3	-	CASSTFGLSGNTIYF	TGTGCCAGCAGTACCTTTGGGCTCTCTGGAAACACCATATATTTT
TRBV6-2/TRBV6-3	-	TRBJ1-6	TRBD1	CASSPTGVPSSSYNSPLHF	TGTGCCAGCAGCCCTACAGGGGTCCCCTCTAGCTCCTATAATTCACCCCTCCACTTT
TRBV6-5	-	TRBJ2-2	-	CASLGRTDGELFF	TGTGCCAGCCTGGGGAGGACCGACGGGGAGCTGTTTTTT
TRBV12-3/TRBV12-4	few	TRBJ2-2	-	CASSRGTGELFF	TGTGCCAGCAGTCGAGGCACCGGGGAGCTGTTTTTT
TRBV7-2	-	TRBJ2-1	-	CASTSPTPGHNEQFF	TGTGCCAGCACTTCCCCTACTCCAGGGCACAATGAGCAGTTCTTC
TRBV6-2/TRBV6-3	-	TRBJ1-6	-	CASSYSRDGSYNSPLHF	TGTGCCAGCAGTTACTCCAGGGATGGCTCCTATAATTCACCCCTCCACTTT
TRBV5-1	-	TRBJ1-2	TRBD1	CASSKGQSTNYGYTF	TGCGCCAGCAGCAAGGGACAGAGTACCAACTATGGCTACACCTTC
TRBV24-1	-	TRBJ2-5	TRBD1	CATSDHRLGTGVETQYF	TGTGCCACCAGTGACCACCGCTTAGGGACAGGGGTGGAGACCCAGTACTTC
TRBV5-6	-	TRBJ2-1	-	CASSPLNEQFF	TGTGCCAGCAGCCCCCTCAATGAGCAGTTCTTC
TRBV19	once	TRBJ2-1	TRBD1	CASSISDRGHNEQFF	TGTGCCAGTAGTATCTCGGACAGGGGCCACAATGAGCAGTTCTTC
TRBV7-2	-	TRBJ2-3	TRBD2	CASSPGAGGFTDTQYF	TGTGCCAGCAGCCCCGGAGCGGGGGGATTCACAGATACGCAGTATTTT
TRBV4-1	-	TRBJ2-3	-	CASSHRYGGTTDTQYF	TGCGCCAGCAGCCATCGATACGGGGGGACAACAGATACGCAGTATTTT
TRBV27	-	TRBJ2-1	-	CASSLSRGEGVHNEQFF	TGTGCCAGCAGTTTATCACGAGGGGAGGGGGTACACAATGAGCAGTTCTTC
TRBV7-2	-	TRBJ2-5	-	CASSLVQGQETQYF	TGTGCCAGCAGCTTAGTGCAGGGCCAAGAGACCCAGTACTTC
TRBV18	-	TRBJ2-6	TRBD1	CASSPSRGTEFSGANVLTF	TGTGCCAGCTCACCGAGCAGAGGGACAGAATTTTCTGGGGCCAACGTCCTGACTTTC
TRBV7-2	-	TRBJ2-3	-	CASSLNGLSTDTQYF	TGTGCCAGCAGCTTAAACGGACTTAGCACAGATACGCAGTATTTT
TRBV29-1	few	TRBJ1-1	-	CSVGDQGPAFF	TGCAGCGTTGGTGACCAGGGGCCCGCTTTCTTT
TRBV27	-	TRBJ2-3	TRBD2	CASMEREHPDTQYF	TGTGCCAGCATGGAGCGGGAGCATCCAGATACGCAGTATTTT
TRBV6-2/TRBV6-3	-	TRBJ1-2	TRBD1	CASSLGTGYGYTF	TGTGCCAGCAGTTTGGGGACAGGGTATGGCTACACCTTC
TRBV30	-	TRBJ1-3	-	CAWSDSRYTNSGNTIYF	TGTGCCTGGTCGGACAGCAGATACACGAACTCTGGAAACACCATATATTTT
TRBV4-2	few	TRBJ2-3	TRBD2	CASSPRSGATDTQYF	TGTGCCAGCAGCCCCAGGAGCGGGGCCACAGATACGCAGTATTTT
TRBV19	-	TRBJ2-3	-	CASSISRPDTQYF	TGTGCCAGTAGTATTAGCCGGCCAGATACGCAGTATTTT
TRBV11-1	-	TRBJ1-3	TRBD1	CASSSGQGRGNTIYF	TGTGCCAGCAGCTCGGGACAGGGGCGAGGAAACACCATATATTTT
TRBV12-3/TRBV12-4	-	TRBJ2-3	-	CASSFGSTDTQYF	TGTGCCAGCAGTTTTGGCAGCACAGATACGCAGTATTTT
TRBV30	-	TRBJ1-5	TRBD1	CAWNGIDRVSNQPQHF	TGTGCCTGGAATGGGATCGACAGGGTTAGCAATCAGCCCCAGCATTTT
TRBV19	-	TRBJ1-1	-	CASSITGNTEAFF	TGTGCCAGTAGTATTACAGGGAACACTGAAGCTTTCTTT
TRBV29-1	-	TRBJ2-1	-	CSSRASTYNEQFF	TGCAGCTCTCGGGCTAGCACATACAATGAGCAGTTCTTC